Listed below are T cell receptor beta chains from one sample, sequenced in a study of beta chain features in type 1 diabetes. The protocol was immunoSEQ multiplex PCR, while the TCRdb copy is restricted to in-frame clones and leaves out a portion. The sample holds 200,000 to 300,000 clones, 12% to 15% seen once. Sequencing used naive CD4+ T cells from blood. These receptors originate from a woman between 35 and 50 years old in good health. The conserved cysteine and the conserved F or W are not part of the CDR3 here. The order of the fields is CDR3 length, clone size, V gene, CDR3 protein. Clone size appears in some rows only: once, few, many, or a class for an expanded clone.

>10|.|TRBV11-2
ASSLSVQPQH
>13|.|TRBV9
ASSVGAGGTDTQY
>12|few|TRBV6-1
ASSAPLAPQPQH
>13|few|TRBV5-4
ASSLVGQLNTEAF
>16|.|TRBV4-1
ASSQGPQGERTKNIQY
>14|.|TRBV18
ASSRYSGVSYNEQF
>14|.|TRBV18
ASSPKLAGGGGEQY
>12|.|TRBV25-1
ASRPDRSAYEQY
>10|.|TRBV29-1
SVVRGSREQY
>14|once|TRBV5-4
ASSSKKTGIQETQY
>13|.|TRBV18
ASSPLSTAGNEQF
>14|few|TRBV12-5
ASGWVWDSPYNEQF
>16|.|TRBV7-2
ASSSRHLAGGFTDTQY
>15|few|TRBV7-2
ASSTGLAGALREEQY
>13|.|TRBV27
ASSFRGPGIGGYT
>11|few|TRBV5-4
ASSPVGAYEQF
>11|.|TRBV7-2
ASSPQLDQPQH
>10|.|TRBV7-8
ASSQNQETQY
>12|few|TRBV18
ASSPPASQNTQY
>15|.|TRBV19
ASMVERGVLNTGELF
>14|few|TRBV5-1
ASQARLAGNYNEQF
>12|few|TRBV2
ASRGQGAAGELF
>11|few|TRBV5-1
ASSLYSREKAF
>13|.|TRBV6-5
ASSYSTPGRTEAF
>11|.|TRBV7-2
ASSGAVNQPQH
>15|.|TRBV27
ASSKWISGGYQETQY
>13|few|TRBV6-5
ASSYAGTVNTEAF
>12|.|TRBV7-2
ASSLATGKETQY
>9|few|TRBV19
ASGEGYGYT
>12|.|TRBV19
ASSIVRGAYEQY
>18|few|TRBV4-2
ASSQDSGLAGGESYNEQF
>11|few|TRBV5-1
ASSDGLWTEAF
>15|few|TRBV9
ASSVVQMGLGGNEQF
>14|few|TRBV11-2
ASSLDLVTGQYGYT
>13|.|TRBV7-2
ASSLKAGSSYEQY
>14|.|TRBV11-2
ASSSHRGGSYNEQF
>14|few|TRBV7-9
ASSPPGQGNTGELF
>19|.|TRBV7-8
ASSYAPGLAGGPTRADTQY
>10|.|TRBV7-9
ASSNQAQPQH